This is a list of T cell receptor beta chains from one sample in a study of T cell repertoires in cytomegalovirus infection. TCRdb reprocessed the reads with MiXCR, giving one entry per CDR3 protein. The table records some 900,000 distinct CDR3 sequences, approximately 30% of them present only once. No antigen has been identified for these receptors. The specimen comprised cultured CD8+ T cells from PBMCs, sampled from culture after CMV antigen stimulation. These TCRs come from a human donor in good health (CMV status not recorded). Some clones in this sample may be carry-over from other donors' samples. The CDR3 runs from the conserved cysteine through the conserved F or W. The D gene is left open where the match is weak. Clone sizes are given selectively: once, few, many, or a class where the clone is expanded.

size	V	J	D	DNA	CDR3
.	TRBV7-4	TRBJ1-6	.	TGTGCCAGCCCCGGGGGGGACGGCCCCAATAATTCACCCCTCCACTTT	CASPGGDGPNNSPLHF
.	TRBV4-2	TRBJ2-3	TRBD1	TGTGCCAGCAGCCAAGAAGACAGGGTGTACGATACGCAGTATTTT	CASSQEDRVYDTQYF
.	TRBV12-5	TRBJ2-1	.	TGTGCTAGTGGCGGGGGTCTCAACAATGAGCAGTTCTTC	CASGGGLNNEQFF
.	TRBV7-9	TRBJ1-1	.	TGTGCCAGCAGCACCGACCCTTTCTACACTGAAGCTTTCTTT	CASSTDPFYTEAFF
few	TRBV15	TRBJ1-5	TRBD1	TGTGCCACCAGCATAGACAGGGGGCTCAATCAGCCCCAGCATTTT	CATSIDRGLNQPQHF
few	TRBV6-1	TRBJ2-7	.	TGTGCCAGCAGTGAAAGGGACGGCCCGACGGAGCAGTACTTC	CASSERDGPTEQYF
.	TRBV24-1	TRBJ1-5	.	TGTGCCACCAGCCCAGGGGCTAGCAATCAGCCCCAGCATTTT	CATSPGASNQPQHF
few	TRBV27	TRBJ2-5	.	TGTGCCAGCAGTTTGGGGCCCGGCTGGGAGACCCAGTACTTC	CASSLGPGWETQYF
.	TRBV28	TRBJ1-2	.	TGTGCCAGCAGCCCTCTAGTGACCCAGGGGAAGTATGGCTACACCTTC	CASSPLVTQGKYGYTF
.	TRBV14	TRBJ2-1	TRBD1	TGTGCCAGCAGCCAACCCGGGACAGGGCATTACAATGAGCAGTTCTTC	CASSQPGTGHYNEQFF
many	TRBV7-6	TRBJ2-3	.	TGTGCCAGCAGCTTATGGTACACGGATGGGGTTGCAGATACGCAGTATTTT	CASSLWYTDGVADTQYF
many	TRBV7-6	TRBJ2-7	.	TGTGCCAGCAGCTTAGAACAGGGCACCTACGAGCAGTACTTC	CASSLEQGTYEQYF
few	TRBV4-1	TRBJ2-5	.	TGCGCCAGCAGCCCCGAGGACAGCCAAGAGACCCAGTACTTC	CASSPEDSQETQYF
many	TRBV7-9	TRBJ2-1	.	TGTGCCAGCAGCTCACCTCGGGGGGCCGGAAATGAGCAGTTCTTC	CASSSPRGAGNEQFF
.	TRBV12-3/TRBV12-4	TRBJ2-2	TRBD1	TGTGCCAGCAGTTGGACAGGGGGGTCCGGGGAGCTGTTTTTT	CASSWTGGSGELFF
few	TRBV19	TRBJ2-1	TRBD2	TGTGCCAGTAGGTCTAGCGGGGGGATTTACAATGAGCAGTTCTTC	CASRSSGGIYNEQFF
.	TRBV11-3	TRBJ1-5	.	TGTGCCAGCAGCTCCTTAAGCGGGAGGCAGCCCCAGCATTTT	CASSSLSGRQPQHF
.	TRBV12-3/TRBV12-4	TRBJ1-6	.	TGTGCCAGTTCGTTTTATAATTCACCCCTCCACTTT	CASSFYNSPLHF
.	TRBV29-1	TRBJ2-2	.	TGCAGCGGATCAGACACGGTGGGCGGGGAGCTGTTTTTT	CSGSDTVGGELFF
few	TRBV6-6	TRBJ1-2	.	TGTGCCAGCAGTTACGGCGATAGGGTAGTCTTC	CASSYGDRVVF
many	TRBV7-9	TRBJ2-3	TRBD1	TGTGCCAGCAGCGGGAGCGCAGGGGGCTTGAGCACAGATACGCAGTATTTT	CASSGSAGGLSTDTQYF
many	TRBV7-2	TRBJ1-5	.	TGTGCCAGCAGCTTACAGGGACACCCCAATCAGCCCCAGCATTTT	CASSLQGHPNQPQHF
once	TRBV20-1	TRBJ2-2	TRBD2	TGCAGTGCTAGACCCCGACCCCCCCGACTAGCGGGGGCCTCCGGGACCGGGGAGCTGTTTTTT	CSARPRPPRLAGASGTGELFF
few	TRBV19	TRBJ2-1	.	TGTGCCAGTAGTATAGTACCCCCTGGGTTCAATGAGCAGTTCTTC	CASSIVPPGFNEQFF
.	TRBV7-6	TRBJ2-1	.	TGTGCCAGCAGCTTGGTACCCGGCGATGAGCAGTTCTTC	CASSLVPGDEQFF
.	TRBV27	TRBJ2-1	TRBD1	TGTGCCAGCAGCCCCCTTGGACAGGGTGGTGAGCAGTTCTTC	CASSPLGQGGEQFF
.	TRBV7-9	TRBJ1-6	.	TGTGCCAGCAGCTTAGGTGTGGCAGCCTATAATTCACCCCTCCACTTT	CASSLGVAAYNSPLHF
few	TRBV6-5	TRBJ1-2	.	TGTGCCAGCACCAGAGGTAGGGGACCGGATGGCTACACCTTC	CASTRGRGPDGYTF
few	TRBV27	TRBJ2-1	.	TGTGCCAGCGGTAGAGCACGCGAGCAGTTCTTC	CASGRAREQFF
.	TRBV7-8	TRBJ2-3	.	TGTGCCAGCAGCTTAGAGGGACTTTTAGCAGATACGCAGTATTTT	CASSLEGLLADTQYF
once	TRBV19	TRBJ2-3	.	TGTGCCAGTAGTATTGACACAGATACGCAGTATTTT	CASSIDTDTQYF
.	TRBV27	TRBJ2-5	.	TGTGCCAGCCGTCCGTGGGAGGGGGCGTACCAAGAGACCCAGTACTTC	CASRPWEGAYQETQYF
many	TRBV7-2	TRBJ2-5	.	TGTGCCAGCAGCTTCCCCCGAACTTCCGGAGATCAAGAGACCCAGTACTTC	CASSFPRTSGDQETQYF
few	TRBV6-5	TRBJ1-2	TRBD1	TGTGCCAGCAGTTATGGGGACAGGGGTCAGTATGGCTACACCTTC	CASSYGDRGQYGYTF
.	TRBV10-3	TRBJ1-1	.	TGTGCCATCGGTAGGGAAGGAGTCACTGAAGCTTTCTTT	CAIGREGVTEAFF
many	TRBV7-9	TRBJ2-7	TRBD1	TGTGCCAGCACCTCTCGTCGGGGACAGGACATTTCCTACGAGCAGTACTTC	CASTSRRGQDISYEQYF
few	TRBV2	TRBJ1-2	.	TGTGCCAGCAGTGAAAAACACCGCCCAGGCTACACCTTC	CASSEKHRPGYTF
many	TRBV12-3/TRBV12-4	TRBJ2-2	TRBD1	TGTGCCAGCAGCTTGGGACAGGGGAACACCGGGGAGCTGTTTTTT	CASSLGQGNTGELFF
.	TRBV28	TRBJ2-3	TRBD1	TGTGCCAGCAACCTGGACAGGGGGCTTGCAGATACGCAGTATTTT	CASNLDRGLADTQYF
few	TRBV7-6	TRBJ1-5	TRBD1	TGTGCCAGCAGCTTAGGAGGGCAGGGGGCATTTGGCAATCAGCCCCAGCATTTT	CASSLGGQGAFGNQPQHF
few	TRBV7-2	TRBJ1-5	.	TGTGCCAGCAGCTTAGGCGCTGGTGGTCCTCAGCCCCAGCATTTT	CASSLGAGGPQPQHF
.	TRBV18	TRBJ1-5	.	TGTGCCAGCTCACCATGGCCGAATCAGCCCCAGCATTTT	CASSPWPNQPQHF
few	TRBV6-5	TRBJ2-3	TRBD2	TGTGCCAGCAGCATTAGCGGGGCTAGCACAGATACGCAGTATTTT	CASSISGASTDTQYF
.	TRBV7-9	TRBJ2-5	.	TGTGCCAGCATGGTGACAGGCCCCGGGAACGTTCAGACCCAGTACTTC	CASMVTGPGNVQTQYF
few	TRBV7-4	TRBJ2-1	TRBD2	TGTGCCAGCAGATTAACGGCGGGGGGGCCTCGACTCTACAATGAGCAGTTCTTC	CASRLTAGGPRLYNEQFF
.	TRBV13	TRBJ2-4	TRBD1	TGTGCCAGCAGCCCCAGGGGGCGAGAAGCCAAAAACATTCAGTACTTC	CASSPRGREAKNIQYF
.	TRBV20-1	TRBJ1-5	TRBD1	TGCAGTGCTAGAGATATGCGGGACAGGGGGGGGCCCCAGCATTTT	CSARDMRDRGGPQHF
.	TRBV6-6	TRBJ1-5	TRBD1	TGTGCCAGCAGTTCCGGGACAGGTTTCAATCAGCCCCAGCATTTT	CASSSGTGFNQPQHF
.	TRBV20-1	TRBJ1-1	TRBD1	TGCAGTGCTAGAGCTAAGGACAGGGGGCTCACTGAAGCTTTCTTT	CSARAKDRGLTEAFF
.	TRBV6-5	TRBJ2-3	TRBD2	TGTGCCAGCAGTTTTCGAGCGGGGGAAAAAGGAGATACGCAGTATTTT	CASSFRAGEKGDTQYF
once	TRBV4-1	TRBJ1-1	TRBD1	TGCGCCAGCAGCCTGTTGGTGACAGGGGACACTGAAGCTTTCTTT	CASSLLVTGDTEAFF
.	TRBV19	TRBJ1-2	.	TGTGCCAGTAGCCCCTCCCGGGACATCCTCTATGGCTACACCTTC	CASSPSRDILYGYTF
few	TRBV4-2	TRBJ2-5	.	TGTGCCAGCAGCCCCCTACAGGACTTGCCCTCTCCTCACGGGGCCCAGTACTTC	CASSPLQDLPSPHGAQYF
.	TRBV6-5	TRBJ2-3	TRBD1	TGTGCCAGCAGTCAACGAGCTAGGGGGCGGGATACGCAGTATTTT	CASSQRARGRDTQYF
.	TRBV7-9	TRBJ2-2	.	TGTGCCAGCAGCTTCCGGGCAGGTGGGCAGCCACCCAACACCGGGGAGCTGTTTTTT	CASSFRAGGQPPNTGELFF
.	TRBV7-9	TRBJ1-5	.	TGTGCCAGCAGCTTAGGAGGGAACAATCAGCACCAGCATTTT	CASSLGGNNQHQHF
many	TRBV7-8	TRBJ1-5	.	TGTGCCAGCAGCCAAAGAATCGACAGTTACGCAAATCAGCCCCAGCATTTT	CASSQRIDSYANQPQHF
.	TRBV5-8	TRBJ2-2	TRBD2	TGTGCCATCAGCGGGACTAAACTCGGGGAGCTGTTTTTT	CAISGTKLGELFF
.	TRBV19	TRBJ1-1	.	TGTGCCAGTAGTAACGGTCCTCCGATTACGGGGGCGAACACTGAAGCTTTCTTT	CASSNGPPITGANTEAFF
.	TRBV5-6	TRBJ2-1	.	TGTGCCAGCAGCTTGGAACGGGGATACTACAATGAGCAGTTCTTC	CASSLERGYYNEQFF